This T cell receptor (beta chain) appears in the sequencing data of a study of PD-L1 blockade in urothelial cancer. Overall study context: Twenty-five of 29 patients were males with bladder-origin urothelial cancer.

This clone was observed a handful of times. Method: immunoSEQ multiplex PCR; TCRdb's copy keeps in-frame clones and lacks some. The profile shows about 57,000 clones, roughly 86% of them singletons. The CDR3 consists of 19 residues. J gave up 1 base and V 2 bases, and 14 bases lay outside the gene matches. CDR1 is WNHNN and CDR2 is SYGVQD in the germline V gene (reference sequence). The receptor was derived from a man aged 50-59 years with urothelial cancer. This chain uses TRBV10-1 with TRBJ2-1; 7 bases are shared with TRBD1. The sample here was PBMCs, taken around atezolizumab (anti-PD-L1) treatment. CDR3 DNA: TGCGCCAGCAGTGAGCAGACAAGACAGGGAATTCGGTCCTACAATGAGCAGTTCTTC. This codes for CASSEQTRQGIRSYNEQFF.